Only one count was recorded for the clone carrying this T cell receptor beta chain. V lost 4 bases, J lost 2 bases, and 15 bases lay in between. CDR3 length: 14 residues. Germline CDR1 is GTSNPN and CDR2 is SVGIG (reference sequence). These data are taken from a study of brain T cells in children with intractable seizures. Surgery cases with the highest brain T cell transcript signatures were chosen for sequencing. Generated by immunoSEQ multiplex PCR, the TCRdb table keeps only in-frame clones and is missing some. The sample has approximately 41,000 clones, approximately 92% seen once. The sequence was obtained from a girl aged 2 to 10 with tuberous sclerosis and intractable seizures. Source: peripheral blood, taken at surgery. The chain uses TRBV30 and TRBJ2-7; weak D call: TRBD2 (6 bases). Here the CDR3 reads CAWNPGLTTYEQYF. CDR3 coding DNA: TGTGCCTGGAACCCGGGACTTACGACCTACGAGCAGTACTTC.